This T cell receptor beta chain is from a study of OX40 agonist ivuxolimab in advanced cancers. Study background: Dose-escalation patients were diagnosed with hepatocellular carcinoma, melanoma, renal cell cancer or head and neck cancer. Study observations and caveats: Relative to CD4+, CD8+ T cells held more expanded clones on average. Among expanded peripheral T cells, antigen specificity went undetermined.

Autoimmune disease history or systemic immunosuppression led to patient exclusion. Sequencing used immunoSEQ multiplex PCR; TCRdb keeps in-frame clones, though not all of them. The table records 80,000 to 100,000 clones, 90% of them present only once. Concerning this clone: The antigen is undetermined.

CDR1 and CDR2 from the germline V gene are SGDLS and YYNGEE. This CDR3 contains 16 residues. V dropped 1 base and J dropped 3 bases, with 13 bases sitting between them. Sequencing used CD4+ or CD8+ T cells sorted from blood, obtained in a trial of the OX40 agonist ivuxolimab. This receptor was obtained from an adult with an advanced solid tumor such as melanoma, head and neck, liver or kidney cancer. The V call is TRBV9, the J call TRBJ2-2; weak D call: TRBD1 (6 bases). The CDR3 bases are TGTGCCAGCAGCGTATGGGGGCCAGCGGACACCGGGGAGCTGTTTTTT. Its translation: CASSVWGPADTGELFF.